These 21 T cell receptor beta chains came from one sample sequenced in a study of human T cells and chemical hapten exposure. Each CDR3 protein is one row after TCRdb ran MiXCR on the RACE reads. The sample records more than 150,000 distinct CDR3 sequences, around 23% being singletons. Noted time point: patch test 3, about 24 weeks after DPC sensitization. Treatment here: therapeutic diphenylcyclopropenone sensitization with weekly scalp DPC. This sample comprised whole blood, obtained in connection with sensitization to the hapten diphenylcyclopropenone (DPC). Receptor source: a middle-aged woman with alopecia areata. Some clones in this sample may be carry-over from other donors' samples.

This clonotype was found a few times. The rearrangement uses TRBV28 and TRBJ1-3; D uncertain. Germline V lookup: CDR1 MDHEN, CDR2 SYDVKM. Trimming took 5 bases from V and 2 from J, leaving 10 bases between them. The CDR3 runs to 14 residues. The CDR3 DNA is TGTGCCAGCAGTCCGCCGCGAACTGGAAACACCATATATTTT. Translation: CASSPPRTGNTIYF.

This clonotype was counted between two and nine times. This chain uses TRBV6-2 or TRBV6-3 with TRBJ2-1; D uncertain. The CDR3 extends over 15 amino acids. In germline, CDR1 is MNHEY, CDR2 SVGEGT. Trimming left V 6 bases short and J 8 bases short, with 20 bases between. This CDR3 reads CASRTGSGERYEQFF. In nucleotides, the CDR3 is TGTGCCAGCAGGACCGGCTCGGGTGAGCGATATGAGCAGTTCTTC.

Note on this clonotype: At one boundary the junction diverges from the germline segment, which might be a read error. The rearrangement links TRBV6-4 to TRBJ2-3; D is uncertain. The CDR3 has 13 residues. Per germline, CDR1 MRHNA and CDR2 SNTAGT. Written as DNA, the CDR3 is TGTGCCAGCAGTTACTCTAGCACAGATACGCAGTATTTT. This codes for CASSYSSTDTQYF.

V gene TRBV29-1 combines with J gene TRBJ2-5; a weak D match, TRBD2 (6 bases). From germline, CDR1 is SQVTM and CDR2 ANQGSEA. Trimming pared 6 bases from V and 2 bases from J, leaving 19 bases between. This CDR3 comprises 15 residues. The DNA of the CDR3 is TGCAGCGTGGAGGGGCCTAGCGTAAGACAAGAGACCCAGTACTTC. This encodes CSVEGPSVRQETQYF.

This chain joins TRBV5-6 and TRBJ2-4, with D perhaps matching TRBD1 or TRBD2 (5 bases each). The CDR3 is 15 amino acids. In germline, CDR1 is SGHDT, CDR2 YYEEEE. Trimming removed 6 bases from V and 1 base from J, with 14 bases in between. The CDR3 sequence is CASKVGTDAKNIQYF. CDR3 nucleotide sequence: TGTGCCAGCAAGGTTGGGACCGATGCCAAAAACATTCAGTACTTC.

This clonotype was recorded at least ten times. This sequence joins TRBV28 and TRBJ2-1; possibly TRBD2 for D (9 bases). This CDR3 is 20 amino acids long. Trimming took off 4 bases at V and 0 bases at J, with 25 bases between the two ends. Germline CDR1 is MDHEN and CDR2 is SYDVKM. CDR3 amino acids: CASSSSQGAASGDSYNEQFF. In DNA form, the CDR3 reads TGTGCCAGCAGTTCGTCCCAGGGGGCGGCTAGCGGGGACTCCTACAATGAGCAGTTCTTC.

The rearrangement links TRBV15 to TRBJ2-2; 9 nucleotides agree with TRBD1. The trim removed 9 bases at V and 5 bases at J, leaving 10 bases unmatched. The CDR3 sequence is 15 residues long. Germline V CDR1 and CDR2: LNHNV, YYDKDF (reference sequence). The CDR3 protein is CATSRDRVKTGELFF. The CDR3, as DNA: TGTGCCACTAGCCGGGACAGGGTGAAAACCGGGGAGCTGTTTTTT.

This clonotype was recorded a few times. The chain joins TRBV29-1 to TRBJ2-1; 7 bases are shared with TRBD2. The length of the CDR3 is 15 residues. Losses at the gene ends were 8 bases for V and 2 bases for J; bases not matched to a gene: 12. The germline V gene has CDR1 SQVTM and CDR2 ANQGSEA. The CDR3 is CSTAGASFPYNEQFF. The DNA for the CDR3 is TGCAGCACCGCGGGAGCTAGCTTTCCCTACAATGAGCAGTTCTTC.

V and J are TRBV20-1 and TRBJ2-2; D is undetermined. Trimming cost V 7 bases and J 0 bases, with 12 bases left between them. CDR1 DFQATT and CDR2 SNEGSKA come from the germline V gene (reference sequence). There are 14 residues in the CDR3. CDR3 nucleotide sequence: TGCAGTGGGTCCGACGAAGCGAACACCGGGGAGCTGTTTTTT. Translating it yields CSGSDEANTGELFF.

The rearrangement joins TRBV7-6 to TRBJ2-1; D assignment may be TRBD1 or TRBD2 (5 bases each). This CDR3 spans 15 amino acids. The V end lost 5 bases, the J end lost 3 bases, and 14 bases lay between the germline ends. Looked up from germline, CDR1 is SGHVS and CDR2 is FNYEAQ. This CDR3 is CASSLRDDIYNEQFF. For the CDR3, the DNA is TGTGCCAGCAGCCTCCGGGACGATATCTACAATGAGCAGTTCTTC.

This clonotype was counted only a few times. This CDR3 is CASSLGRGRGGYTF. DNA of the CDR3: TGTGCCAGCAGTTTGGGCAGGGGGCGGGGTGGCTACACCTTC. The rearrangement joins TRBV27 to TRBJ1-2, with 8 bases lining up with TRBD1. The germline V gene encodes CDR1 MNHEY and CDR2 SMNVEV (reference sequence). Trimming cost V 3 bases and J 7 bases; bases outside gene matches: 7. There are 14 residues in the CDR3.

The chain carries TRBV6-6 and TRBJ2-2; 13 positions match TRBD2. V lost 6 bases, J lost 5 bases, and 6 bases stayed unmatched. The CDR3 extends over 16 amino acids. Germline V gene lookup returns CDR1 MNHNY and CDR2 SVGAGI (reference sequence). Written as DNA, the CDR3 is TGTGCCAGCAGCCCGGGACTAGCGGGACAGACCGGGGAGCTGTTTTTT. As protein: CASSPGLAGQTGELFF.

The CDR3, as DNA: TGTGCCAGCAGAACGTACAGGGGAGGGAACACTGAAGCTTTCTTT. Translating gives CASRTYRGGNTEAFF. This chain connects TRBV12-3 or TRBV12-4 to TRBJ1-1; 7 nucleotides agree with TRBD1. The CDR3 runs 15 residues. V shed 6 bases and J 1 base; nucleotides not matched to a gene: 8.

V gene TRBV20-1 combines with J gene TRBJ1-4; D not certain. The V end lost 3 bases, the J end lost 8 bases, and 7 bases lay between the germline ends. The germline CDR1 and CDR2 sequences are DFQATT and SNEGSKA (reference sequence). The CDR3 consists of 11 residues. Here the CDR3 DNA reads TGCAGTGCTAGGAGTGGAGAAAAACTGTTTTTT. Translated, it gives CSARSGEKLFF.

This clonotype came up many times. The rearrangement links TRBV29-1 to TRBJ1-2; D is unresolved. Germline values: CDR1 SQVTM, CDR2 ANQGSEA. This CDR3 comprises 11 residues. Trimming removed 5 bases from V and 7 bases from J, with 11 bases in between. This chain's CDR3 is CSVWAVSGYTF. CDR3 nucleotide sequence: TGCAGCGTTTGGGCAGTTAGTGGCTACACCTTC.

This clonotype was seen ten or more times. The chain combines TRBV7-2 with TRBJ2-5; 7 positions agree with TRBD2. CDR3 size: 15 residues. The germline CDR1 and CDR2 sequences are SGHTA and FQGNSA. V shed 4 bases, J shed 3 bases, and the junction held 8 bases outside the gene matches. The CDR3 DNA reads TGTGCCAGCAGCTCGCAACCGGGACTAAAAGAGACCCAGTACTTC. Translating it yields CASSSQPGLKETQYF.

This sequence joins TRBV2 and TRBJ1-3; the D gene is possibly TRBD1 (5 bases). Trimming left V 8 bases short and J 1 base short, with 6 bases between. The CDR3 has 12 residues. The germline V gene has CDR1 SNHLY and CDR2 FYNNEI. In DNA form, the CDR3 reads TGTGCCAGCGACAGATCTGGAAACACCATATATTTT. Translating it yields CASDRSGNTIYF.

This clonotype has a handful of counts. The chain couples TRBV23-1 to TRBJ1-3, with D unclear. TRBV23-1 belongs to the ORF category, with a function that is uncertain. The CDR3 runs to 15 residues. V lost 4 bases and J lost 0, with 10 bases in between. The CDR3 nucleotides are TGCGCCAGCAGTCCCGGTTCCAGCTCTGGAAACACCATATATTTT. Translation: CASSPGSSSGNTIYF.

V usage is TRBV7-2 and J usage is TRBJ2-1; TRBD1 agrees at 9 bases. V dropped 5 bases and J dropped 4; count of bases not matched to a gene: 6. Germline assignment: CDR1 SGHTA and CDR2 FQGNSA. CDR3 length: 15 amino acids. The CDR3 loop is CASSARDRAYNEQFF. The CDR3 region has the DNA TGTGCCAGCAGCGCCCGGGACAGGGCTTACAATGAGCAGTTCTTC. The full variable domain, with the rest looked up from reference TRBV7-2 and TRBJ2-1, is GAGVSQSPSNKVTEKGKDVELRCDPISGHTALYWYRQSLGQGLEFLIYFQGNSAPDKSGLPSDRFSAERTGGSVSTLTIQRTQQEDSAVYLCASSARDRAYNEQFFGPGTRLTVL.

The chain employs TRBV28 and TRBJ2-1, with D unclear. Trimming removed 3 bases from V and 0 bases from J, with 15 bases in between. The CDR3 is 17 residues long. Germline V gives CDR1 MDHEN, CDR2 SYDVKM. In DNA, the CDR3 is TGTGCCAGCAGTTTGAGAACCCACACGTCCTCCTACAATGAGCAGTTCTTC. Protein sequence: CASSLRTHTSSYNEQFF. The entire variable domain, with the rest obtained from reference TRBV28 and TRBJ2-1, is as follows: DVKVTQSSRYLVKRTGEKVFLECVQDMDHENMFWYRQDPGLGLRLIYFSYDVKMKEKGDIPEGYSVSREKKERFSLILESASTNQTSMYLCASSLRTHTSSYNEQFFGPGTRLTVL.

The chain employs TRBV2 and TRBJ2-1; 16 bases match TRBD2. The closer fit of TRBJ2-7 to the DNA end suggests the J call may be wrong. The CDR3 covers 20 residues. Germline CDR1 reads SNHLY; CDR2 reads FYNNEI. Written as DNA, the CDR3 is TGTGCCAGCACAGGGGGACTAGCGGGAGGGTCGGTGAGCTCCTACAATGAGCAGTACTTC. Residues: CASTGGLAGGSVSSYNEQYF.